The text below deals with one T cell receptor (beta chain). These data originate in a study of T-cell reconstitution after alpha-beta-depleted transplantation in children. The TCRbeta library was prepared with unique molecular identifiers. TCRdb re-analysed the PCR reads in MiXCR, keeping a single row per CDR3 protein. In the table there are some 640,000 distinct CDR3 sequences, around 16% of which are singletons. Trimming pared 7 bases from V and 5 bases from J, leaving 15 bases between. There are 13 residues in the CDR3. Germline CDR1 is ENHRY and CDR2 is SYGVKD. This receptor was taken from a human donor who donated a stem cell graft to a child with acute myeloid leukemia. The chain uses TRBV10-3 and TRBJ2-7; D is possibly TRBD1 (6 bases). The starting material was PBMCs from the stem cell graft donor, obtained from the stem cell graft. CDR3 nucleotides: TGTGCCATCACCCCGGGTGAGGGGGACGAGCAGTACTTC. Its protein is CAITPGEGDEQYF.